This T cell receptor beta chain was identified during a study of blood T cell repertoires in COVID-19. CDR1 and CDR2 from the germline V gene are SGHTA and FQGTGA. Trimming pared 4 bases from V and 9 bases from J, leaving 13 bases between. This CDR3 has 14 amino acids. Clones were read by immunoSEQ multiplex PCR, and TCRdb kept only the in-frame ones, dropping some. This sample has approximately 210,000 clones; approximately 80% occur once, and the top ten carry around 4%. Recruits, aged about 18 to 100 years, lived in under 25 US areas. This TCR was recovered from a man aged 30 to 45 with acute COVID-19. Sequenced input: PBMCs or T cells enriched from blood (not recorded which). This chain connects TRBV7-3 to TRBJ1-6, with D perhaps TRBD1 (6 bases). Here the CDR3 reads CASSYGGAGSPLHF. In DNA, the CDR3 is TGTGCCAGCAGCTATGGGGGGGCCGGTTCACCCCTCCACTTT.